The 32 T cell receptor beta chains below come from one sample, sequenced in a study of blood T cell repertoires in COVID-19. Assay: immunoSEQ multiplex PCR; the TCRdb copy retains only in-frame clones and omits some. Among approximately 50,000 clones listed, more than 85% were seen once. The sample comprised peripheral blood. The receptor set was obtained from a man aged 50 to 59 with active COVID-19.

The V call is TRBV27, the J call TRBJ2-7; 10 nucleotides match TRBD2. V shed 0 bases and J 5 bases; nucleotides not matched to a gene: 7. The CDR3 contains 16 residues. From germline, CDR1 is MNHEY and CDR2 SMNVEV (reference sequence). CDR3 region: CASSLSLSGGAHEQYF. The CDR3 DNA is TGTGCCAGCAGTTTATCACTCAGCGGGGGGGCCCACGAGCAGTACTTC.

The rearrangement joins TRBV3-1 (or the pseudogene TRBV3-2) to TRBJ2-7; D perhaps matches TRBD2 (5 bases). Trimming removed 1 base at V and 0 bases at J, with 13 bases between. CDR1 is LGHDT and CDR2 is YNNKEL in the germline V gene (reference sequence). The CDR3 has 16 residues. CDR3 protein: CASSQGRTANSYEQYF. In DNA form, the CDR3 reads TGTGCCAGCAGCCAAGGGCGGACTGCGAACTCCTACGAGCAGTACTTC.

The chain recombines TRBV7-8 with TRBJ1-2, with D possibly TRBD1 on 6 matching bases. Looked up from germline, CDR1 is SGHVS and CDR2 is FQNEAQ. This CDR3 contains 15 residues. Trimming took off 1 base at V and 0 bases at J, with 9 bases between the two ends. The CDR3 protein is CASSLGQETNYGYTF. CDR3 bases: TGTGCCAGCAGCTTAGGACAGGAGACTAACTATGGCTACACCTTC.

CDR3 in DNA: TGCGCCAGCAGCTTGGTTAGCGGGGCGTCCACAGATACGCAGTATTTT. Translated, it gives CASSLVSGASTDTQYF. The rearrangement links TRBV5-1 to TRBJ2-3; 8 bases match TRBD2. J was trimmed by 2 bases and V by 0 bases; bases with no gene match: 5. Germline V gives CDR1 SGHRS, CDR2 YFSETQ. The CDR3 is 16 residues long.

The genes are TRBV3-1 (or the pseudogene TRBV3-2) and TRBJ2-5; 10 nucleotides match TRBD2. This CDR3 region has 16 residues. Unmatched junction bases numbered 8, after V lost 5 bases and J lost 2 bases. Germline CDR1 and CDR2: LGHDT and YNNKEL (reference sequence). The DNA for the CDR3 is TGTGCCAGCAGCAAATTAGCGGGGGGCGATCAAGAGACCCAGTACTTC. Translation gives CASSKLAGGDQETQYF.

The chain has TRBV5-1 and TRBJ2-1; 10 bases map to TRBD1. Germline V gene lookup returns CDR1 SGHRS and CDR2 YFSETQ. This CDR3 comprises 13 residues. V lost 4 bases, J lost 8 bases, and 3 bases stayed unmatched. The CDR3 region is CASSAGTGDEQFF. Written as DNA, the CDR3 is TGCGCCAGCAGCGCCGGGACAGGGGATGAGCAGTTCTTC. Full variable domain (remainder filled in from reference TRBV5-1 and TRBJ2-1): KAGVTQTPRYLIKTRGQQVTLSCSPISGHRSVSWYQQTPGQGLQFLFEYFSETQRNKGNFPGRFSGRQFSNSRSEMNVSTLELGDSALYLCASSAGTGDEQFFGPGTRLTVL.

The gene calls are TRBV30 and TRBJ1-1; D unclear. CDR1 and CDR2 from the germline V gene are GTSNPN and SVGIG (reference sequence). The CDR3 extends over 12 amino acids. V was pared by 4 bases and J by 6 bases, with 12 bases between. The CDR3 nucleotides are TGTGCCTGGATTGGCGGGGTCGCTGAAGCTTTCTTT. It codes for CAWIGGVAEAFF.

V gene TRBV7-9 combines with J gene TRBJ2-7; TRBD2 might be the D (5 bases). This CDR3 is 13 amino acids long. The V end lost 11 bases, the J end lost 0 bases, and 14 bases lay between the germline ends. Germline CDR1 and CDR2: SEHNR and FQNEAQ (reference sequence). CDR3 bases: TGTGCCTCGATGCGGGTTACCTCCTACGAGCAGTACTTC. This codes for CASMRVTSYEQYF.

The chain recombines TRBV7-2 with TRBJ2-5; 9 bases line up with TRBD2. The CDR3 is 17 amino acids. V trimming: 1 base; J trimming: 4 bases; junction bases outside the gene matches: 10. CDR1 is SGHTA, CDR2 FQGNSA, per germline. CDR3 protein: CASSLVALAGGPETQYF. The DNA for the CDR3 is TGTGCCAGCAGCTTAGTTGCGTTGGCGGGGGGGCCAGAGACCCAGTACTTC.

The V call is TRBV21-1, the J call TRBJ1-3; TRBD1 is taken as the D call from the table, unchecked against the DNA. TRBV21-1 is a listed pseudogene. This CDR3 is built from 20 residues. In DNA form, the CDR3 reads TGTGCCAGCAGCAAAACTTATGTACACTCCCGGACAGGGGCTGGAAACACCATATATTTT. The encoded protein is CASSKTYVHSRTGAGNTIYF.

The rearrangement links TRBV6-6 to TRBJ2-1; D is perhaps TRBD2 (6 bases). Germline CDR1 MNHNY, CDR2 SVGAGI (reference sequence). The CDR3 consists of 15 residues. The ends were cut back, 6 bases at V and 5 bases at J, with 17 bases in the middle. CDR3 sequence (DNA): TGTGCCAGCAGCCCATCTAGCGTTGGCCACAATGAGCAGTTCTTC. Its protein product is CASSPSSVGHNEQFF.

CDR3 bases: TGTGCCAGCAGCACTGAGCCTGCAGATACGCAGTATTTT. Its protein product is CASSTEPADTQYF. The chain links TRBV7-8 to TRBJ2-3; no definite D call. The germline gives CDR1 SGHVS, CDR2 FQNEAQ. The V end was cut by 5 bases, the J end by 4 bases, with 10 bases between. The CDR3 loop spans 13 amino acids. Complete variable domain (other parts from reference TRBV7-8 and TRBJ2-3): GAGVSQSPRYKVAKRGQDVALRCDPISGHVSLFWYQQALGQGPEFLTYFQNEAQLDKSGLPSDRFFAERPEGSVSTLKIQRTQQEDSAVYLCASSTEPADTQYFGPGTRLTVL.

The genes are TRBV7-2 and TRBJ2-1; a possible D gene is TRBD1 (5 bases). The V gene's germline CDR1 is SGHTA and CDR2 FQGNSA. The CDR3 loop spans 13 amino acids. Trimming cost V 4 bases and J 9 bases, with 13 bases left between them. In DNA, the CDR3 is TGTGCCAGCAGCTATAGGGGCAGGGTTGAGCAGTTCTTC. Amino acids: CASSYRGRVEQFF.

The chain recombines TRBV10-3 with TRBJ2-7; D is ambiguous. The CDR3 contains 11 residues. Germline values: CDR1 ENHRY, CDR2 SYGVKD. The V end was cut by 6 bases, the J end by 2 bases, with 5 bases between. The chain's CDR3 is CAISGAYEQYF. The DNA of the CDR3 is TGTGCCATCAGCGGAGCCTACGAGCAGTACTTC.

The V gene is TRBV12-3 or TRBV12-4, the J gene TRBJ1-2, with TRBD1 matching over 9 bases. The CDR3 contains 13 residues. V lost 5 bases and J lost 8; bases outside the gene matches: 6. The CDR3 sequence is CASSPGQGVGYTF. CDR3 nucleotides: TGTGCCAGCAGTCCGGGACAGGGTGTGGGCTACACCTTC.

The chain employs TRBV25-1 and TRBJ2-1; D is possibly TRBD2 (6 bases). V shed 5 bases and J shed 0 bases, with 17 bases lying between them. The germline CDR1 and CDR2 sequences are MGHDK and SYGVNS. The CDR3 is made up of 17 amino acids. The CDR3 sequence is CASSLLRGESSYNEQFF. CDR3 sequence (DNA): TGTGCCAGCAGTTTATTGCGGGGTGAGAGCTCCTACAATGAGCAGTTCTTC.

This clone is deemed medium-sized. V is TRBV6-2 or TRBV6-3 and J is TRBJ1-1; TRBD1 matches at 7 bases. CDR1 and CDR2 (germline): MNHEY, SVGEGT. With 4 bases clipped from V and 7 bases from J, the junction kept 9 bases outside the gene matches. The CDR3 has 14 amino acids. CDR3 loop: CASSFTGESGEAFF. In nucleotides, the CDR3 is TGTGCCAGCAGTTTTACAGGGGAAAGCGGTGAAGCTTTCTTT.

The rearrangement joins TRBV19 to TRBJ2-1; 15 nucleotides align to TRBD2. CDR1 and CDR2 (germline): LNHDA, SQIVND (reference sequence). V was clipped by 5 bases and J by 0 bases; unmatched bases: 11. The CDR3 contains 20 residues. The CDR3 spells CASSYPSGLAGGSSYNEQFF. For the CDR3, the DNA is TGTGCCAGTAGTTACCCCTCAGGACTAGCGGGAGGGAGCTCCTACAATGAGCAGTTCTTC.

V is TRBV5-6 and J is TRBJ2-7, with D perhaps matching TRBD2 (6 bases). This CDR3 is built from 13 residues. Trimming pared 5 bases from V and 5 bases from J, leaving 14 bases between. Germline values: CDR1 SGHDT, CDR2 YYEEEE. The CDR3 region is CASRKRTGDEQYF. CDR3 bases: TGTGCCAGCAGAAAACGTACGGGGGACGAGCAGTACTTC.

This chain connects TRBV18 to TRBJ2-6; 8 bases map to TRBD2. The CDR3 spans 16 residues. The ends lost 4 bases at V and 11 bases at J; junction bases unmatched: 13. The germline gives CDR1 KGHSH, CDR2 LQKENI. The CDR3 protein is CASSLPGSTGGDVLTF. The DNA for the CDR3 is TGTGCCAGCTCACTACCCGGGAGTACGGGAGGGGACGTCCTGACTTTC.

This chain connects TRBV2 to TRBJ2-2, with D possibly being TRBD1 (5 bases). Germline assignment: CDR1 SNHLY and CDR2 FYNNEI. The V gene lost 8 bases and the J gene lost 3 bases, with 16 bases spanning the gap. The CDR3 runs to 15 residues. The CDR3 DNA follows: TGTGCCAGCGGGGCCCAGAATAGGGACACCGGGGAGCTGTTTTTT. It codes for CASGAQNRDTGELFF.

The V call is TRBV3-1 (or the pseudogene TRBV3-2), the J call TRBJ2-3; tentative D call: TRBD2 (6 bases). V was trimmed by 1 base and J by 1 base, leaving 12 bases between them. The V gene's germline CDR1 is LGHDT and CDR2 YNNKEL (reference sequence). This CDR3 has 16 residues. The chain's CDR3 is CASSQGTGLRTDTQYF. The CDR3 nucleotides are TGTGCCAGCAGCCAAGGAACGGGACTCCGCACAGATACGCAGTATTTT.

This clone was recorded only once. The rearrangement joins TRBV7-9 to TRBJ1-5, with D unclear. The CDR3 has 13 residues. The germline V gene encodes CDR1 SEHNR and CDR2 FQNEAQ (reference sequence). The germline V and J ends were trimmed by 0 bases and 7 bases, with 7 bases remaining between them. The CDR3 is CASSLAGRQPQHF. CDR3 nucleotides: TGTGCCAGCAGCTTAGCTGGTCGGCAGCCCCAGCATTTT.

The count of this clone is one. The chain joins TRBV2 to TRBJ2-3; D gene ambiguous. The ends were cut back, 4 bases at V and 6 bases at J, with 17 bases in the middle. This CDR3 is 15 amino acids long. CDR1 SNHLY and CDR2 FYNNEI come from the germline V gene. The CDR3 DNA reads TGTGCCAGCAGTGCCCGAGACTCTAGGAGTGATACGCAGTATTTT. Translated: CASSARDSRSDTQYF.

This clone was found once. The CDR3 nucleotides are TGTGCCAGCGGGCTAAGCTTGAGCTCCTACAATGAGCAGTTCTTC. It encodes CASGLSLSSYNEQFF. The chain couples TRBV6-5 to TRBJ2-1, with unresolved D. The CDR3 is 15 residues long. The germline V gene has CDR1 MNHEY and CDR2 SVGAGI. V was clipped by 8 bases and J by 0 bases, with 14 bases between them.

J is TRBJ2-7 and V is TRBV10-1; D unresolved. This CDR3 contains 12 residues. Per the germline V gene, CDR1 is WNHNN and CDR2 is SYGVQD (reference sequence). V was shortened by 0 bases and J by 6 bases, with 6 bases between the two germline ends. The CDR3, as DNA: TGCGCCAGCAGTGAGTCCCCTGTCGAGCAGTACTTC. This sequence encodes CASSESPVEQYF.

V gene TRBV21-1 combines with J gene TRBJ2-1; the table calls TRBD1, which could not be checked here. TRBV21-1 has pseudogene status. This CDR3 contains 16 residues. CDR3 residues: CASSKVSGRYYNEQFF. As DNA, the CDR3 is TGTGCCAGCAGCAAAGTGTCAGGGCGGTACTACAATGAGCAGTTCTTC.

V gene TRBV5-5 combines with J gene TRBJ1-1; TRBD1 aligns across 7 bases. CDR3 length: 14 residues. J lost 2 bases, V lost 3 bases, and 4 bases had no gene match. Germline-derived CDR1 and CDR2 are SGHKS and YYEKEE (reference sequence). The chain's CDR3 is CASSSRDSNTEAFF. The DNA for the CDR3 is TGTGCCAGCAGCTCCCGGGACAGTAACACTGAAGCTTTCTTT.

The gene calls are TRBV6-2 or TRBV6-3 and TRBJ1-1; D call uncertain. Trimming removed 5 bases at V and 0 bases at J, with 4 bases between. Looked up from germline, CDR1 is MNHEY and CDR2 is SVGEGT. The CDR3 runs 12 residues. This CDR3 reads CASSTVNTEAFF. The DNA of the CDR3 is TGTGCCAGCAGTACAGTGAACACTGAAGCTTTCTTT.

This chain uses TRBV30 with TRBJ2-5; D is possibly TRBD2 (6 bases). Per germline, CDR1 GTSNPN and CDR2 SVGIG (reference sequence). CDR3 length equals 14 residues. Trimming removed 0 bases from V and 3 bases from J, with 11 bases in between. CDR3 bases: TGTGCCTGGAGTGTAGGCGGGACTGAAGAGACCCAGTACTTC. Translation gives CAWSVGGTEETQYF.

In its sample, this clone was seen once. This rearrangement joins TRBV7-9 to TRBJ2-2; D not resolved. The V gene's germline CDR1 is SEHNR and CDR2 FQNEAQ (reference sequence). V was cut by 0 bases and J by 6 bases, with 17 bases left in between. This CDR3 is 17 amino acids long. The CDR3 DNA sequence: TGTGCCAGCAGCTTAGCGCGAGGAATAACACCTTCCGGGGAGCTGTTTTTT. Translation: CASSLARGITPSGELFF.

The gene calls are TRBV10-3 and TRBJ2-7; D is unresolved. V gave up 4 bases and J gave up 6 bases, with 16 bases separating them. Germline CDR1 ENHRY, CDR2 SYGVKD. The CDR3 runs 14 residues. Here the CDR3 reads CAISVSERLGEQYF. As DNA, the CDR3 is TGTGCCATCAGTGTTTCGGAGAGGCTGGGCGAGCAGTACTTC.